Following are 4 T cell receptor beta chains from one sample sequenced in a study of cytomegalovirus exposure and HLA in healthy donors. PCR amplification relied on 60 Vbeta primers (plus 13 Jbeta primers). Using immunoSEQ multiplex PCR, the repertoire was profiled, and TCRdb retains in-frame clones only, with some absent. The sample carries roughly 63,000 clones, 75% recorded once. Sequencing was done on a sample of PBMCs. These receptors were obtained from a woman in her forties in good health and CMV-seropositive.

V gene TRBV6-1 combines with J gene TRBJ2-3; the match to TRBD2 covers 9 bases. CDR1 and CDR2 (germline): MNHNS, SASEGT. After removal of 8 bases from V and 1 base from J, the junction contained 4 bases not matched to a gene. This CDR3 spans 14 amino acids. The CDR3 protein is CASLAGDRTDTQYF. The CDR3, as DNA: TGTGCCAGCTTAGCGGGGGACCGCACAGATACGCAGTATTTT.

The table lists this clone with a count of one. The V call is TRBV6-5, the J call TRBJ2-5; D possibly corresponds to TRBD1 (6 bases). This CDR3 is built from 14 residues. Germline values: CDR1 MNHEY, CDR2 SVGAGI. The V end was cut by 2 bases, the J end by 5 bases, with 12 bases between. The CDR3 nucleotides read TGTGCCAGCAGTTACAATTACCAGGGGGAGACCCAGTACTTC. Encoded protein: CASSYNYQGETQYF.

The chain combines TRBV4-1 with TRBJ1-5, with 7 bases matching TRBD1. This CDR3 region has 15 residues. The ends lost 2 bases at V and 7 bases at J; junction bases unmatched: 8. CDR1 and CDR2 (germline): MGHRA, YSYEKL. The CDR3 here is CASSQPGGLGQPQHF. CDR3 coding DNA: TGCGCCAGCAGCCAACCAGGGGGTCTGGGCCAGCCCCAGCATTTT.

The gene calls are TRBV30 and TRBJ1-5, with TRBD1 as a possible D gene (6 bases). This CDR3 comprises 13 residues. Trimming removed 6 bases at V and 6 bases at J, with 15 bases between. Per the germline V gene, CDR1 is GTSNPN and CDR2 is SVGIG (reference sequence). CDR3 nucleotide sequence: TGTGCCTGCAGGACAGATTGGAGTCAGCCCCAGCATTTT. Its protein product is CACRTDWSQPQHF.